This is a list of T cell receptor beta chains from one sample in a study of a mutant IDH1 vaccine in newly diagnosed glioma. Measured with immunoSEQ multiplex PCR; TCRdb has only the in-frame clones, and not every one. There are approximately 50,000 clones in the sample; 75% to 90% occur only once, and around 1.5% lies in the top ten. The antigens these receptors bind are not known. The specimen was PBMCs, collected from a glioma patient whose treatment included an IDH1 peptide vaccine. The receptors were sampled from a man aged 40-49 years with glioma. The CDR3 runs from the conserved cysteine through the conserved F or W. The D gene is left open where the match is weak. A clone size is listed for some rows: how often the clone was seen (once, few, many), or a class if it is expanded.

j_call clone_size d_call v_call cdr3_aa
TRBJ1-5 NA TRBD1 TRBV2 CASSPNTGGNQPQHF
TRBJ2-7 NA TRBD2 TRBV7-9 CASTDALAVHYEQYF
TRBJ2-3 NA NA TRBV5-6 CASSLVSTYITDTQYF
TRBJ2-2 NA NA TRBV4-3 CASSQERGSPTGELFF
TRBJ1-4 NA NA TRBV9 CASSVEGGAYEKLFF
TRBJ2-5 NA TRBD1 TRBV5-6 CASSPIGQAQETQYF
TRBJ1-4 NA TRBD1 TRBV19 CASSVPGQPNEKLFF
TRBJ2-1 NA TRBD2 TRBV10-3 CAIKSGLAGVVNEQFF
TRBJ1-1 NA NA TRBV5-1 CASSLDGGRTEAFF
TRBJ2-7 NA TRBD2 TRBV19 CASRVAGGISYEQYF
TRBJ2-1 once NA TRBV20-1 CSATDYEQFF